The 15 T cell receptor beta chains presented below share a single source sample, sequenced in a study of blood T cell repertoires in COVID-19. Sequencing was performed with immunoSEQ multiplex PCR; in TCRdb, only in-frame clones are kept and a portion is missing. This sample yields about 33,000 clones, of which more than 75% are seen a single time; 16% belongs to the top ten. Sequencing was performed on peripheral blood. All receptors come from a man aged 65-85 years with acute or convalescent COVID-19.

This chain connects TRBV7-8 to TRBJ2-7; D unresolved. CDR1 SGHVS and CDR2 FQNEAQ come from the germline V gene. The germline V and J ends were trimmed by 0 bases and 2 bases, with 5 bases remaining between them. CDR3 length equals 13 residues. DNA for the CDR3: TGTGCCAGCAGCTTAGCTACAGCCTACGAGCAGTACTTC. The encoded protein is CASSLATAYEQYF.

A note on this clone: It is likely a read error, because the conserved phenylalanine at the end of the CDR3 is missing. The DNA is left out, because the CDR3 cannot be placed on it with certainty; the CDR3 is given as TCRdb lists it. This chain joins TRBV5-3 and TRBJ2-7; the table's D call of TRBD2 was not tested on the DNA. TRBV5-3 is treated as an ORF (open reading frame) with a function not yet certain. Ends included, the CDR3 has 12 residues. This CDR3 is CARSLGEEPLRC.

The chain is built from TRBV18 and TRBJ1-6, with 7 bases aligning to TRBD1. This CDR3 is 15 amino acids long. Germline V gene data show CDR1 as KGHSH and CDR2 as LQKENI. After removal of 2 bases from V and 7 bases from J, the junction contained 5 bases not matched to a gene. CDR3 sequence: CASSPWDRVNSPLHF. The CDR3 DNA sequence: TGTGCCAGCTCACCATGGGACAGAGTAAATTCACCCCTCCACTTT.

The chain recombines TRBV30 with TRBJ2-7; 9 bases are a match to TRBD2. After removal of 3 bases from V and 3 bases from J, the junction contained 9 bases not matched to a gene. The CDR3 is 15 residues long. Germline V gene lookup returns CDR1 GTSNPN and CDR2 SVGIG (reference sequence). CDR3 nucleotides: TGTGCCTGGAGAAATAGGGCGGGGGGGCTCTACGAGCAGTACTTC. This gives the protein CAWRNRAGGLYEQYF.

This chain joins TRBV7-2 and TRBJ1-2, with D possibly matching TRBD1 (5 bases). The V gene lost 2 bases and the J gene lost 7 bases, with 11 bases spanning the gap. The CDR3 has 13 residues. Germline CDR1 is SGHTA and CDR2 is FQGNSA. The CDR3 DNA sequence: TGTGCCAGCAGCTTAATGGGGGGTGGTGGCTACACCTTC. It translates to CASSLMGGGGYTF.

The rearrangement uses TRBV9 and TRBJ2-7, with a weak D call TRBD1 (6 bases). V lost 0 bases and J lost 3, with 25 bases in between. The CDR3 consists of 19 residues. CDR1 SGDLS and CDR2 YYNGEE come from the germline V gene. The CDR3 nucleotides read TGTGCCAGCAGCGTAGTTTTTTGGGGGCTCTCAAGGTGTCTCTACGAGCAGTACTTC. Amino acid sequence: CASSVVFWGLSRCLYEQYF.

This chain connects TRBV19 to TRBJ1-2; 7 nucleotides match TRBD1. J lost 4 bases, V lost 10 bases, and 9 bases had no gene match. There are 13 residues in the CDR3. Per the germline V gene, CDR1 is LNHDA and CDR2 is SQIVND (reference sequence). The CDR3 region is CATDDRDSYGYTF. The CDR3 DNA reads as TGTGCCACCGACGACCGGGACAGCTATGGCTACACCTTC.

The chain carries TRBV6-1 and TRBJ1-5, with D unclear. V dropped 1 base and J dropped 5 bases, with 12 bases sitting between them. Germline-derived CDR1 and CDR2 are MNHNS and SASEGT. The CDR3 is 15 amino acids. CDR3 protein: CASSEGHMRDQPQHF. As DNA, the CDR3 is TGTGCCAGCAGTGAAGGACATATGCGGGATCAGCCCCAGCATTTT.

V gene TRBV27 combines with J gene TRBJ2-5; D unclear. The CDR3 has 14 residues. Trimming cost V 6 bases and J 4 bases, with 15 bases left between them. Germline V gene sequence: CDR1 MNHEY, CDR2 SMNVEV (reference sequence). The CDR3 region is CASSEASFGETQYF. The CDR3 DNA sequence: TGTGCCAGCAGCGAGGCCTCGTTCGGAGAGACCCAGTACTTC.

The CDR3 region is CASRFDVRGNKELGKLFF. CDR3 in DNA: TGTGCCAGCAGATTTGATGTCAGGGGCAATAAAGAGCTTGGAAAACTGTTTTTT. V and J are TRBV5-5 and TRBJ1-4; a weak D match, TRBD1 (6 bases). Deletions cut 5 bases from V and 10 bases from J, with 30 bases between. Per the germline V gene, CDR1 is SGHKS and CDR2 is YYEKEE (reference sequence). The CDR3 is made up of 18 amino acids.

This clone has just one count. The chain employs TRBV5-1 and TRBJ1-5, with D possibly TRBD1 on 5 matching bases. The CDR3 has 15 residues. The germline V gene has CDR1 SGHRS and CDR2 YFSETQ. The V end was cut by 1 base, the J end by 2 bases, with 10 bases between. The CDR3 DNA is TGCGCCAGCAGCTTGTCGGGGGTTGGCAATCAGCCCCAGCATTTT. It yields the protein CASSLSGVGNQPQHF.

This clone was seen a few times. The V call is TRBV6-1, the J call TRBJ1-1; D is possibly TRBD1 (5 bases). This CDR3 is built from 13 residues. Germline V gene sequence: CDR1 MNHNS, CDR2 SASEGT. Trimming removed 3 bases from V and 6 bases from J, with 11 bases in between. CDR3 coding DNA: TGTGCCAGCAGTGAGCGGGGGAGGCCTGAAGCTTTCTTT. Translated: CASSERGRPEAFF.

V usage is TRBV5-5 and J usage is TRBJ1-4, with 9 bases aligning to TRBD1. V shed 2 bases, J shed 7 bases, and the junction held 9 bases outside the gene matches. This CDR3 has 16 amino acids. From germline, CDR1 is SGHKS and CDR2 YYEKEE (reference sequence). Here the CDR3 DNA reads TGTGCCAGCAGCTTCCGGGACAGGGTGGCCAGTGAAAAACTGTTTTTT. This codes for CASSFRDRVASEKLFF.

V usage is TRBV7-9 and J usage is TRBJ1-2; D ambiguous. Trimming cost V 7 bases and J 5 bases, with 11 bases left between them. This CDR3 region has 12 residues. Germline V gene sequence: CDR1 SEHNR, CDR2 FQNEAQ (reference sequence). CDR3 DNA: TGTGCCAGCACTAGAGAAGATTATGGCTACACCTTC. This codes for CASTREDYGYTF.

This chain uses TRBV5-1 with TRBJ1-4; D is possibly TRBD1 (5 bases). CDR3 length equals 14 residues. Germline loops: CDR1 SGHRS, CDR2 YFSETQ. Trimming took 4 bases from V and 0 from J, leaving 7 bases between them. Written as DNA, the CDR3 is TGCGCCAGCAGCCCGACAGCAACTAATGAAAAACTGTTTTTT. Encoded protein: CASSPTATNEKLFF.